Following are 10 T cell receptor beta chains from one sample sequenced in a study of blood T cell repertoires in COVID-19. Clones were sequenced by immunoSEQ multiplex PCR, and TCRdb holds only the in-frame ones, with some missing. Of about 260,000 clones in the sample, around 86% are singletons; the top ten hold about 1.6%. Sequenced: peripheral blood. Source of these receptors: a woman aged 40 to 50 who had recovered from COVID-19.

This rearrangement joins TRBV30 to TRBJ2-7, with D possibly TRBD2 on 5 matching bases. Germline V CDR1 and CDR2: GTSNPN, SVGIG (reference sequence). This CDR3 region has 17 residues. V shed 4 bases and J shed 7 bases, with 29 bases lying between them. The CDR3 spells CAWMGRARAPSYVEQYF. Written as DNA, the CDR3 is TGTGCCTGGATGGGTCGGGCACGGGCGCCTAGCTATGTGGAGCAGTACTTC.

The genes are TRBV3-1 (or the pseudogene TRBV3-2) and TRBJ1-1; possibly TRBD1 for D (5 bases). This CDR3 contains 11 residues. Germline values: CDR1 LGHDT, CDR2 YNNKEL (reference sequence). Trimming pared 1 base from V and 12 bases from J, leaving 9 bases between. CDR3 DNA sequence: TGTGCCAGCAGCCAAGGGGGCATGACTTTCTTT. Protein: CASSQGGMTFF.

J is TRBJ1-4 and V is TRBV5-1; D possibly corresponds to TRBD1 (5 bases). CDR1 is SGHRS, CDR2 YFSETQ, per germline. V was pared by 0 bases and J by 3 bases, with 12 bases between. The CDR3 length is 16 residues. CDR3 bases: TGCGCCAGCAGCTTGGGCGTAGGGGTGGCTAATGAAAAACTGTTTTTT. This gives the protein CASSLGVGVANEKLFF.

The chain combines TRBV6-2 or TRBV6-3 with TRBJ1-6, with 7 nucleotides matching TRBD1. The CDR3 is 15 amino acids. Per germline, CDR1 MNHEY and CDR2 SVGEGT. The V segment lost 5 bases and the J segment 10 bases; nucleotides outside the gene matches: 11. The DNA of the CDR3 is TGTGCCAGCAGTACCCCTTTACAGGGGCACTCACCCCTCCACTTT. Translation gives CASSTPLQGHSPLHF.

CDR3 loop: CASSQAWVDSPLHF. Written as DNA, the CDR3 is TGCGCCAGCAGCCAGGCTTGGGTGGATTCACCCCTCCACTTT. The chain carries TRBV5-1 and TRBJ1-6; D is ambiguous. This CDR3 has 14 residues. Germline values: CDR1 SGHRS, CDR2 YFSETQ. V lost 4 bases to trimming and J lost 8 bases, with 13 bases between them.

The chain carries TRBV5-6 and TRBJ1-2, with D perhaps matching TRBD1 (6 bases). Germline-derived CDR1 and CDR2 are SGHDT and YYEEEE. The V end lost 1 base, the J end lost 8 bases, and 12 bases lay between the germline ends. This CDR3 is built from 13 residues. CDR3 in DNA: TGTGCCAGCAGCTTGACAGGGCCCCGCGGCTACACCTTC. Protein: CASSLTGPRGYTF.

The genes are TRBV3-1 (or the pseudogene TRBV3-2) and TRBJ2-1, with 8 nucleotides matching TRBD2. Per germline, CDR1 LGHDT and CDR2 YNNKEL (reference sequence). There are 17 residues in the CDR3. J was trimmed by 4 bases and V by 4 bases; bases with no gene match: 12. The CDR3 here is CASSPYISGDLYNEQFF. In DNA, the CDR3 is TGTGCCAGCAGCCCTTATATTAGCGGGGATCTTTACAATGAGCAGTTCTTC.

The V gene is TRBV10-3, the J gene TRBJ1-2; TRBD1 matches 9 bases. Germline V gene sequence: CDR1 ENHRY, CDR2 SYGVKD. This CDR3 has 19 residues. J lost 6 bases, V lost 4 bases, and 21 bases had no gene match. This chain's CDR3 is CAISGPEVTGGGPDDGYTF. CDR3 DNA: TGTGCCATCAGTGGCCCGGAGGTAACAGGGGGCGGGCCTGATGATGGCTACACCTTC.

The V gene is TRBV4-1, the J gene TRBJ1-4; D may be TRBD1 (5 bases). This CDR3 contains 14 residues. Germline loops: CDR1 MGHRA, CDR2 YSYEKL. Between the trimmed V and J ends, which lost 6 bases and 6 bases, there was a span of 14 bases. The CDR3 region is CASRLDGGDEKLFF. The CDR3 coding sequence is TGCGCCAGCAGACTGGACGGAGGGGATGAAAAACTGTTTTTT.

The chain is built from TRBV6-2 or TRBV6-3 and TRBJ1-2; possible D gene TRBD1, 6 bases. Trimming took off 6 bases at V and 2 bases at J, with 22 bases between the two ends. This CDR3 has 17 residues. Germline-derived CDR1 and CDR2 are MNHEY and SVGEGT. CDR3 coding DNA: TGTGCCAGCAGCACCCCTTACCGGGACATAAGAAACTATGGCTACACCTTC. It encodes CASSTPYRDIRNYGYTF.